Each of the 10 T cell receptor beta chains below was sequenced from the same sample in a study of CD8 T cells in ankylosing spondylitis. TCRdb re-analysed the 5' RACE reads in MiXCR, keeping a single row per CDR3 protein. The sample has hundreds of thousands of distinct CDR3 sequences, roughly 13% seen once; the top ten hold about 6.5%. Regarding the study as a whole: Characteristic, it appeared, of ankylosing spondylitis blood was a TCR beta motif of fewer than 10 highly homologous variants.

Their antigen targets remain unknown. The specimen was blood, either unsorted or a sorted T cell fraction (not recorded which). The receptor set was obtained from a male donor with ankylosing spondylitis.

This clonotype came up a few times. The chain carries TRBV5-5 and TRBJ2-1; 8 nucleotides match TRBD2. Losses at the gene ends were 6 bases for V and 7 bases for J; bases not matched to a gene: 6. The CDR3 spans 13 residues. Germline V gene data show CDR1 as SGHKS and CDR2 as YYEKEE (reference sequence). The DNA of the CDR3 is TGTGCCAGCATGATGCAGCGGGAGAATGAGCAGTTCTTC. Amino acid sequence: CASMMQRENEQFF.

The chain joins TRBV7-9 to TRBJ1-1; D not resolved. The CDR3 loop spans 15 amino acids. The germline CDR1 and CDR2 sequences are SEHNR and FQNEAQ (reference sequence). V shed 2 bases and J shed 6 bases, with 16 bases lying between them. CDR3 residues: CASSLKGSTEAEAFF. In DNA, the CDR3 is TGTGCCAGCAGCTTAAAGGGATCGACCGAGGCTGAAGCTTTCTTT.

V and J are TRBV5-6 and TRBJ1-5, with 12 bases that match TRBD1. The J segment lost 7 bases and the V segment lost 4 bases, leaving 12 bases of the junction unmatched. CDR1 is SGHDT, CDR2 YYEEEE, per germline. CDR3 length equals 17 residues. In DNA, the CDR3 is TGTGCCAGCAGCAGAAGCCGGGACAGGGGGCGAAGGCAGCCCCAGCATTTT. Translated, it gives CASSRSRDRGRRQPQHF.

This clonotype came up many times. The chain has TRBV7-9 and TRBJ2-2; no firm D call. The V end was cut by 1 base, the J end by 1 base, with 4 bases between. The CDR3 has 14 residues. CDR1 SEHNR and CDR2 FQNEAQ come from the germline V gene (reference sequence). CDR3 coding DNA: TGTGCCAGCAGCTTAGGTGGGAACACCGGGGAGCTGTTTTTT. It translates to CASSLGGNTGELFF.

The gene calls are TRBV5-1 and TRBJ1-2; TRBD1 agrees at 7 bases. This CDR3 is 14 amino acids long. Germline CDR1 is SGHRS and CDR2 is YFSETQ. J gave up 4 bases and V 3 bases, and 6 bases lay outside the gene matches. The CDR3 reads CASSSRDRSYGYTF. For the CDR3, the DNA is TGCGCCAGCAGCTCAAGGGACAGATCCTATGGCTACACCTTC.

This clonotype was counted a few times. This chain joins TRBV11-2 and TRBJ2-1; 12 bases line up with TRBD1. Germline CDR1 SGHAT, CDR2 FQNNGV. V trimming: 3 bases; J trimming: 3 bases; junction bases outside the gene matches: 15. The length of the CDR3 is 20 residues. The chain's CDR3 is CASSLEPRDRGQLGYNEQFF. In nucleotides, the CDR3 is TGTGCCAGCAGCTTGGAACCTCGGGACAGGGGGCAGTTGGGCTACAATGAGCAGTTCTTC.

A word on this clonotype: This could be a read error, since a much larger clone is one nucleotide away. In this CDR3 the conserved last residue, phenylalanine or tryptophan, is missing, so a read error is likely. The V and J genes are TRBV6-5 and TRBJ2-1, with unresolved D. This CDR3 is built from 15 residues. Germline V gene lookup returns CDR1 MNHEY and CDR2 SVGAGI. V gave up 3 bases and J gave up 0 bases, with 9 bases separating them. The CDR3 is CASSYKGSSYNEQFL. The CDR3 DNA is TGTGCCAGCAGTTATAAAGGAAGCTCCTACAATGAGCAGTTCCTC.

In its sample, this clonotype was seen a few times. CDR3 sequence reads: CASSLVAKGEQFF. In DNA, the CDR3 is TGTGCCAGCAGCTTAGTGGCTAAAGGTGAGCAGTTCTTC. This chain uses TRBV7-9 with TRBJ2-1; D not resolved. The CDR3 totals 13 residues. Looked up from germline, CDR1 is SEHNR and CDR2 is FQNEAQ (reference sequence). V gave up 1 base and J gave up 9 bases, with 10 bases separating them. Together with reference TRBV7-9 and TRBJ2-1, the CDR3 gives the full variable domain: DTGVSQNPRHKITKRGQNVTFRCDPISEHNRLYWYRQTLGQGPEFLTYFQNEAQLEKSRLLSDRFSAERPKGSFSTLEIQRTEQGDSAMYLCASSLVAKGEQFFGPGTRLTVL.

The chain couples TRBV7-2 to TRBJ2-6; D not certain. Trimming stripped 5 bases from V and 2 bases from J, with 4 bases between. The CDR3 is 13 residues long. Germline CDR1 and CDR2: SGHTA and FQGNSA. DNA of the CDR3: TGTGCCAGCAGCCGGCCTGGGGCCAACGTCCTGACTTTC. It yields the protein CASSRPGANVLTF.

The chain couples TRBV11-2 to TRBJ1-2; no reliable D call. This CDR3 contains 16 residues. V lost 1 base to trimming and J lost 2 bases, with 14 bases between them. The V gene's germline CDR1 is SGHAT and CDR2 FQNNGV. CDR3 region: CASSLARPELNYGYTF. In nucleotides, the CDR3 is TGTGCCAGCAGCTTAGCTCGCCCAGAATTAAACTATGGCTACACCTTC.